This T cell receptor (beta chain) emerged from a study of Graves' ophthalmopathy and Graves' hyperthyroidism. Study summary: Peripheral blood samples were taken at initial diagnosis, before any treatment. Study results and limitations: Ophthalmopathy progression prediction by the model yielded a sensitivity of approximately 70% and a specificity of less than 75%.

Enrollment excluded any patients with other autoimmune diseases, uncontrolled infections, pregnancy or lactation. The CDR3 is made up of 14 amino acids. V was clipped by 1 base and J by 6 bases, with 15 bases between them. Germline-derived CDR1 and CDR2 are DFQATT and SNEGSKA (reference sequence). The authors amplified TCR beta CDR3 regions, and they did so from RNA transcripts for repertoire sequencing. First-round RT-PCR employed HTBI primers, with a second-round multiplex PCR after it. TCRdb processed the multiplex PCR reads anew with MiXCR; each CDR3 protein has one entry. The sample holds 660,000 or so distinct CDR3 sequences, under 50% seen once. In this sample, this clonotype turned up many times. Antigen specificity is unknown.

The rearrangement uses TRBV20-1 and TRBJ1-1; a possible D gene is TRBD1 (5 bases). The sequenced material came from peripheral blood. This sequence originates from an adult man with Graves' ophthalmopathy. The DNA for the CDR3 is TGCAGTGCTAGAGTTTCAGGGCTCCTCCCTGAAGCTTTCTTT. Translation: CSARVSGLLPEAFF.